This TCR beta chain came from a study of shared clonotypes between healthy human individuals. General study points: The study generally estimated greater richness for naive than memory subsets.

In the case of this clone: As yet, its antigen is unknown.

The CDR3 runs to 15 residues. V was shortened by 3 bases and J by 0 bases, with 9 bases between the two germline ends. The germline CDR1 and CDR2 sequences are MGHRA and YSYEKL. Naive CD8 populations comprised CD45RO-negative cells positively selected for CCR7, excluding terminally differentiated effector memory CD45RA+ cells. Those who donated, Caucasian adults without exception, all lived in Nashville, Tennessee. Clones were sequenced by immunoSEQ multiplex PCR, and TCRdb holds only the in-frame ones, with some missing. The sample yields around 2.1 million clones, about 92% seen once. The rearrangement joins TRBV4-1 to TRBJ1-3; no reliable D call. Sequenced sample: naive CD8+ T cells from PBMCs. This clonotype originated in a man between 18 and 35 years old in good health. Some clones in this sample may be carry-over from other donors' samples. The CDR3 reads CASSHEISSGNTIYF. The CDR3 DNA is TGCGCCAGCAGCCATGAAATAAGCTCTGGAAACACCATATATTTT.